A single sample gave rise to the 20 T cell receptor beta chains below, sequenced in a study of identical twins. TCRdb itself ran the 5' RACE reads through MiXCR, one entry per CDR3 protein. The table lists a few hundred thousand distinct CDR3 sequences, roughly 10% of them singletons, with roughly 7% in the top ten. The same sample was also used in a study of yellow fever vaccine responses in identical twins.

Source material: CD8+ T cells sorted from blood. The receptors shown here come from a woman aged 18-29 years in good health.

Turning to this clonotype: A much bigger clone sits one base away, suggesting this may be a read error. In this CDR3 the conserved last residue, phenylalanine or tryptophan, is missing, so a read error is likely. Because the CDR3's place on the DNA is in doubt, the DNA is left out and the CDR3 is given as listed by TCRdb. The chain recombines TRBV6-6 with TRBJ2-1. CDR1 MNHNY and CDR2 SVGAGI come from the germline V gene (reference sequence). Counting both end residues, the CDR3 totals 10 amino acids. CDR3 loop: CASSYGVLFL.

This clonotype was recorded a few times. The V call is TRBV29-1, the J call TRBJ1-1; 7 bases are shared with TRBD1. Germline loops: CDR1 SQVTM, CDR2 ANQGSEA. The V and J ends lost 5 bases and 1 base, in that order; junction bases with no gene match: 7. The CDR3 consists of 14 residues. CDR3 bases: TGCAGCGTTTCTTTGGGACAGCCGAACACTGAAGCTTTCTTT. It codes for CSVSLGQPNTEAFF.

The CDR3 DNA sequence: TGTGCCACCAGCGAGGGGCACGGCTATATCGAGCAGTACTTC. Translation: CATSEGHGYIEQYF. The chain is built from TRBV15 and TRBJ2-7; D may correspond to TRBD1 or TRBD2 (5 bases each). Per the germline V gene, CDR1 is LNHNV and CDR2 is YYDKDF (reference sequence). CDR3 length: 14 amino acids. Trimming took off 5 bases at V and 6 bases at J, with 17 bases between the two ends.

This clonotype was detected only a few times. The chain recombines TRBV2 with TRBJ2-1; the D gene is possibly TRBD2 (6 bases). CDR3 size: 17 residues. Between the trimmed V and J ends, which lost 6 bases and 6 bases, there was a span of 24 bases. The germline CDR1 and CDR2 sequences are SNHLY and FYNNEI. This chain's CDR3 is CASSEGLAGKVGNEQFF. The CDR3 nucleotides read TGTGCCAGCAGCGAGGGACTGGCTGGGAAGGTTGGCAATGAGCAGTTCTTC.

The chain uses TRBV20-1 and TRBJ1-1; the D is unclear. The CDR3 has 17 residues. Germline CDR1 reads DFQATT; CDR2 reads SNEGSKA (reference sequence). The CDR3: CRAPGREADIMNTEAFF. CDR3 in DNA: TGCAGGGCCCCGGGTAGGGAAGCGGATATAATGAACACTGAAGCTTTCTTT.

This clonotype occurred many times. The gene calls are TRBV4-3 and TRBJ2-2; D is perhaps TRBD1 (5 bases). V lost 1 base to trimming and J lost 3 bases, with 9 bases between them. Germline lookup yields CDR1 LGHNA and CDR2 YSLEER. The CDR3 has 15 residues. CDR3 DNA sequence: TGCGCCAGCAGCCAAGCCAGGGCCGACACCGGGGAGCTGTTTTTT. Encoded protein: CASSQARADTGELFF.

This clonotype was picked up many times. The chain couples TRBV20-1 to TRBJ1-1; D unclear. The CDR3 has 12 residues. Deletions cut 5 bases from V and 4 bases from J, with 11 bases between. In germline, CDR1 is DFQATT, CDR2 SNEGSKA (reference sequence). Here the CDR3 DNA reads TGCAGTGCTCTACCAGGTCTCACTGAAGCTTTCTTT. Protein sequence: CSALPGLTEAFF.

This clonotype was seen a handful of times. The chain is built from TRBV27 and TRBJ2-7, with 8 bases fitting TRBD2. Trimming at V came to 3 bases and at J to 7 bases, leaving 2 bases not matched to a gene. There are 12 residues in the CDR3. Germline lookup yields CDR1 MNHEY and CDR2 SMNVEV (reference sequence). The CDR3 sequence: CASSFRGGEQYF. The CDR3 DNA sequence: TGTGCCAGCAGTTTCCGGGGGGGTGAGCAGTACTTC.

This clonotype showed up many times. V is TRBV6-1 and J is TRBJ2-7; TRBD1 might be the D (6 bases). Deletions cut 7 bases from V and 1 base from J, with 11 bases between. Germline loops: CDR1 MNHNS, CDR2 SASEGT. This CDR3 has 13 amino acids. The CDR3 spells CASNGGLSYEQYF. In DNA, the CDR3 is TGTGCCAGCAATGGGGGCTTGTCCTACGAGCAGTACTTC.

This clonotype was seen repeatedly, ten times or more. V is TRBV7-9 and J is TRBJ1-1; D gene ambiguous. The CDR3 extends over 12 amino acids. V dropped 7 bases and J dropped 1 base, with 7 bases sitting between them. Looked up from germline, CDR1 is SEHNR and CDR2 is FQNEAQ (reference sequence). Here the CDR3 DNA reads TGTGCCAGCACCCCAGGGAACACTGAAGCTTTCTTT. Translation: CASTPGNTEAFF.

There are a few counts of this clonotype. The rearrangement links TRBV27 to TRBJ2-5; a weak D match, TRBD1 (5 bases). The CDR3 is made up of 15 amino acids. The V gene's germline CDR1 is MNHEY and CDR2 SMNVEV (reference sequence). The V and J ends lost 0 bases and 2 bases respectively, with 10 bases between them. CDR3 protein: CASSLSVRQQETQYF. CDR3 DNA: TGTGCCAGCAGTTTATCGGTGAGACAGCAAGAGACCCAGTACTTC.

This clonotype has just a few counts. The chain links TRBV27 to TRBJ2-1; 9 positions match TRBD2. CDR3 length: 17 residues. Germline trimming cut 5 bases from V and 6 bases from J; bases unmatched to any gene: 14. Germline-derived CDR1 and CDR2 are MNHEY and SMNVEV (reference sequence). CDR3 bases: TGTGCCAGCAGTCCGTGGTATAGCGGGAGTTTTGGCAATGAGCAGTTCTTC. Its protein product is CASSPWYSGSFGNEQFF.

This clonotype has only a few counts. The chain recombines TRBV27 with TRBJ1-2; possibly TRBD1 for D (5 bases). The length of the CDR3 is 14 residues. The ends were cut back, 3 bases at V and 0 bases at J, with 8 bases in the middle. Per the germline V gene, CDR1 is MNHEY and CDR2 is SMNVEV (reference sequence). CDR3 nucleotides: TGTGCCAGCAGTTTTGGAGGGGCTAACTATGGCTACACCTTC. This translates into CASSFGGANYGYTF.

Ten or more counts support this clonotype. The genes are TRBV29-1 and TRBJ2-7; maybe TRBD1 (5 bases). V lost 2 bases and J lost 6, with 17 bases in between. CDR3 size: 14 residues. The germline CDR1 and CDR2 sequences are SQVTM and ANQGSEA. Here the CDR3 reads CSVELGIGVPEQYF. CDR3 in DNA: TGCAGCGTTGAACTGGGAATAGGGGTTCCCGAGCAGTACTTC.

This clonotype appeared many times. CDR3 loop: CASSLGQGIFYEQYF. CDR3 sequence (DNA): TGTGCCAGCAGCTTGGGACAGGGGATTTTCTACGAGCAGTACTTC. The V and J genes are TRBV7-9 and TRBJ2-7, with 10 nucleotides matching TRBD1. The germline CDR1 and CDR2 sequences are SEHNR and FQNEAQ (reference sequence). This CDR3 has 15 amino acids. Trimming removed 3 bases from V and 3 bases from J; junction bases left unmatched: 5.

At least ten counts were recorded for this clonotype. This chain links TRBV12-3 or TRBV12-4 with TRBJ2-7, with a possible D match to TRBD1 (8 bases). The CDR3 loop spans 12 amino acids. V was shortened by 5 bases and J by 7 bases, with 12 bases between the two germline ends. In DNA, the CDR3 is TGTGCCAGCAGTACACAGGGGGGGGAGCAGTACTTC. Translated, it gives CASSTQGGEQYF.

The table lists this clonotype with many counts. The chain combines TRBV27 with TRBJ2-3; either TRBD1 or TRBD2 may supply D (5 bases each). V was cut by 3 bases and J by 3 bases, with 7 bases left in between. CDR3 length: 13 amino acids. Germline CDR1 is MNHEY and CDR2 is SMNVEV (reference sequence). The DNA for the CDR3 is TGTGCCAGCAGTTTTGGGGGAACAGATACGCAGTATTTT. Translation: CASSFGGTDTQYF.

This clonotype was counted ten times or more. In DNA form, the CDR3 reads TGCGCCAGCAGCCTGCTCCCGACAGGGGAAGGTGGCTATGGCTACACCTTC. It codes for CASSLLPTGEGGYGYTF. V gene TRBV5-1 combines with J gene TRBJ1-2; TRBD1 matches 8 bases. The CDR3 extends over 17 amino acids. J gave up 4 bases and V 4 bases, and 15 bases lay outside the gene matches. CDR1 is SGHRS, CDR2 YFSETQ, per germline. The full variable domain, with the rest looked up from reference TRBV5-1 and TRBJ1-2, is KAGVTQTPRYLIKTRGQQVTLSCSPISGHRSVSWYQQTPGQGLQFLFEYFSETQRNKGNFPGRFSGRQFSNSRSEMNVSTLELGDSALYLCASSLLPTGEGGYGYTFGSGTRLTVV.

This clonotype was counted between two and nine times. The chain carries TRBV28 and TRBJ2-4; no firm D call. V was cut by 5 bases and J by 0 bases, with 11 bases left in between. In germline, CDR1 is MDHEN, CDR2 SYDVKM. The CDR3 runs 15 residues. CDR3 nucleotides: TGTGCCAGCAGTCAAATGATTTTAGCCAAAAACATTCAGTACTTC. Amino acids: CASSQMILAKNIQYF.

The table lists this clonotype with many counts. The rearrangement joins TRBV15 to TRBJ2-7; D is unclear. The CDR3 is 13 amino acids. Trimming shortened V by 0 bases and J by 5 bases, and 8 bases separated the two germline ends. Per germline, CDR1 LNHNV and CDR2 YYDKDF (reference sequence). As DNA, the CDR3 is TGTGCCACCAGCAGAGAAAAGCAGGACGAGCAGTACTTC. Translation gives CATSREKQDEQYF.